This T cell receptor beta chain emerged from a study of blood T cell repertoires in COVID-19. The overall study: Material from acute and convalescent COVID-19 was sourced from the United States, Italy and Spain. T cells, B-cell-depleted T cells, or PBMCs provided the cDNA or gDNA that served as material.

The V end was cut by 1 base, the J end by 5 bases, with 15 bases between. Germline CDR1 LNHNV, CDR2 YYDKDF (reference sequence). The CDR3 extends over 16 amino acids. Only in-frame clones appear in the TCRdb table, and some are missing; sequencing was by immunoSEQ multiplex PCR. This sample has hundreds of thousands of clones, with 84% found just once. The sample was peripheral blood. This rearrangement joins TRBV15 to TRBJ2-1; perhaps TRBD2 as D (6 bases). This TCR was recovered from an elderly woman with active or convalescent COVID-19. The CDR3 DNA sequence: TGTGCCACCAGCAGAGGGTTTTTCGCGGGGAACAATGAGCAGTTCTTC. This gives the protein CATSRGFFAGNNEQFF.